The source of this T cell receptor (beta chain) is a study of blood T cell repertoires in COVID-19. Germline loops: CDR1 LNHDA, CDR2 SQIVND (reference sequence). CDR3 length equals 16 residues. V lost 6 bases to trimming and J lost 0 bases, with 15 bases between them. Here immunoSEQ multiplex PCR was the method, and the copy in TCRdb shows in-frame clones only, minus some. The table shows about 180,000 clones, with approximately 78% occurring only once. Sequencing input: peripheral blood. The clonotype comes from a woman older than 75 with COVID-19, enrolled during active disease. The chain joins TRBV19 to TRBJ1-5; D is possibly TRBD1 (6 bases). CDR3 region: CASRPGHPYSNQPQHF. The CDR3 DNA sequence: TGTGCCAGTAGACCGGGACACCCTTATAGCAATCAGCCCCAGCATTTT. Supplemented by reference TRBV19 and TRBJ1-5, the full variable domain reads DGGITQSPKYLFRKEGQNVTLSCEQNLNHDAMYWYRQDPGQGLRLIYYSQIVNDFQKGDIAEGYSVSREKKESFPLTVTSAQKNPTAFYLCASRPGHPYSNQPQHFGDGTRLSIL.